These 6 T cell receptor beta chains share one sample of origin, sequenced in a study of shared clonotypes between healthy human individuals. The table came from immunoSEQ multiplex PCR; TCRdb's copy has only in-frame clones and leaves some out. Of tens of thousands of clones listed, around 57% are singletons. Sequenced: memory CD8+ T cells sorted from blood. Subset reported: CD45RO+ cells pooled with CCR7-negative TemRA cells. These receptors all come from a young man in good health.

The V gene is TRBV6-1, the J gene TRBJ1-5; 7 bases fit TRBD1. CDR1 is MNHNS and CDR2 is SASEGT in the germline V gene. The CDR3 totals 15 residues. The junction had 7 bases not matched to a gene; V was cut back by 6 bases and J by 2 bases. Written as DNA, the CDR3 is TGTGCCAGCAGAGACTTAACAGGGGGCAATCAGCCCCAGCATTTT. Amino acids: CASRDLTGGNQPQHF.

This clone was detected a few times. The chain combines TRBV7-2 with TRBJ2-7; 7 positions match TRBD1. V shed 5 bases and J 2 bases; nucleotides not matched to a gene: 9. CDR3 length equals 15 residues. Germline V CDR1 and CDR2: SGHTA, FQGNSA. The DNA for the CDR3 is TGTGCCAGCAGCACCTACAGGGGCGGCCCCTACGAGCAGTACTTC. Protein product: CASSTYRGGPYEQYF.

This chain uses TRBV6-5 with TRBJ1-5, with a possible D match to TRBD1 (6 bases). This CDR3 is 15 amino acids long. The V gene's germline CDR1 is MNHEY and CDR2 SVGAGI. Trimming left V 6 bases short and J 0 bases short, with 12 bases between. The CDR3 DNA reads TGTGCCAGCAGAAAAAGGGGGGATAGCAATCAGCCCCAGCATTTT. It specifies CASRKRGDSNQPQHF.

The chain joins TRBV7-8 to TRBJ2-7; TRBD2 matches at 8 bases. CDR1 SGHVS and CDR2 FQNEAQ come from the germline V gene. V lost 4 bases to trimming and J lost 1 base; unmatched junction nucleotides: 3. The length of the CDR3 is 14 residues. The DNA of the CDR3 is TGTGCCAGCAGCTGGAGCGGGAGTTCCTACGAGCAGTACTTC. Its protein product is CASSWSGSSYEQYF.

The chain employs TRBV7-8 and TRBJ2-7; 8 bases agree with TRBD2. Per germline, CDR1 SGHVS and CDR2 FQNEAQ. V trimming: 2 bases; J trimming: 0 bases; junction bases outside the gene matches: 9. The CDR3 covers 17 residues. CDR3 residues: CASSLLGLAGSSYEQYF. As DNA, the CDR3 is TGTGCCAGCAGCTTATTGGGGCTAGCGGGTAGCTCCTACGAGCAGTACTTC.

The chain carries TRBV29-1 and TRBJ2-3; 12 bases are shared with TRBD2. This CDR3 has 16 residues. Germline values: CDR1 SQVTM, CDR2 ANQGSEA. Germline trimming cut 1 base from V and 5 bases from J; bases unmatched to any gene: 7. The CDR3 spells CSVEGVTSGSLDTQYF. The CDR3 nucleotides are TGCAGCGTTGAAGGCGTGACTAGCGGGAGTTTAGATACGCAGTATTTT.